This T cell receptor beta chain was profiled in a study of technical replicates of blood from a handful of donors (dated by TCRdb to about 2017). Library generation was performed with the immunoSEQ multiplex PCR assay. What TCRdb holds here is the immuneACCESS table cut down to in-frame rearrangements. Part of the clones is not present; checked against another copy, under half of the missing clones reflect an unresolved V gene, and the others are unexplained. Present in this sample are almost 55,000 clones, 94% of which were seen just once. Roughly 0.22% of the sample rests with the top ten. The germline V gene (reference sequence) sets CDR1 to LNHNV and CDR2 to YYDKDF. V is cut by 8 bases and J by 6 bases, and the space between the germline ends is 17 bases. The CDR3, from cysteine to phenylalanine, totals 13 residues. Of the read, only the CDR3 DNA is kept; its 39 bases are in frame from base 1.

With respect to this clone: The specificity of this receptor is unknown. Base-call qualities are not available, and no considerably larger clone is one nucleotide away.

The sequencing sample was made of T cells isolated from PBMCs. Here the chain combines TRBV15 and TRBJ2-7; the best D guess is TRBD2, with 7 bases matching. This sequence was found in a human donor in good health. The DNA reads TGTGCCACCCGGCCGTTCGGGGGGCCCGAGCAGTACTTC. It is translated as CATRPFGGPEQYF.